Listed here are 13 T cell receptor beta chains from one sample, sequenced in a study of post-analysis software for immune sequencing data. General study points: There were a handful of TRBV segments more frequent in patients than controls, and TRBV5-6, TRBV5-1 and TRBV20-1 were among them.

The TCR beta cDNA libraries contained unique molecular identifiers. MiXCR was run by TCRdb on the PCR reads, yielding one entry per CDR3 protein. The sample records around 400,000 distinct CDR3 sequences, 30% to 45% being singletons. The antigens of these receptors remain unknown. Sequencing input: blood. The receptors stem from a girl aged 2 to 10 with multiple sclerosis.

This clonotype was detected only a few times. This chain's CDR3 is CASSRIMTGSDTQYF. The CDR3 nucleotides are TGTGCCAGCAGCCGCATAATGACAGGATCCGATACGCAGTATTTT. This rearrangement joins TRBV7-3 to TRBJ2-3, with a tentative D call TRBD1 (6 bases). Germline V CDR1 and CDR2: SGHTA, FQGTGA. V lost 5 bases, J lost 6 bases, and 18 bases lay in between. The CDR3 runs 15 residues. Based on the CDR3 plus reference TRBV7-3 and TRBJ2-3, the full variable domain is GAGVSQTPSNKVTEKGKYVELRCDPISGHTALYWYRQSLGQGPEFLIYFQGTGAADDSGLPNDRFFAVRPEGSVSTLKIQRTERGDSAVYLCASSRIMTGSDTQYFGPGTRLTVL.

This clonotype came up a few times. The rearrangement links TRBV28 to TRBJ2-7; D may be TRBD2 (6 bases). The CDR3 has 15 residues. Germline V gene data show CDR1 as MDHEN and CDR2 as SYDVKM. V was pared by 3 bases and J by 5 bases, with 17 bases between. The CDR3 region is CASSLEEGAGNEQYF. For the CDR3, the DNA is TGTGCCAGCAGTTTGGAGGAAGGTGCGGGAAACGAGCAGTACTTC.

This clonotype was detected only a few times. The chain employs TRBV29-1 and TRBJ2-7, with TRBD1 as a possible D gene (5 bases). The assigned J gene may be wrong: the sequence end matches TRBJ2-5 better. CDR3 size: 13 residues. Per the germline V gene, CDR1 is SQVTM and CDR2 is ANQGSEA. CDR3 loop: CSIAPGLGETQYF. As DNA, the CDR3 is TGCAGCATAGCCCCAGGGCTCGGGGAGACCCAGTACTTC.

The chain carries TRBV7-3 and TRBJ2-7; 7 bases fit TRBD2. CDR1 is SGHTA, CDR2 FQGTGA, per germline. The CDR3 has 15 amino acids. J lost 7 bases, V lost 5 bases, and 14 bases had no gene match. The CDR3 DNA reads TGTGCCAGCAGCCCGGAACTAGCGCGACGGAATGAGCAGTACTTC. Protein: CASSPELARRNEQYF.

The chain recombines TRBV4-1 with TRBJ1-4; D is perhaps TRBD1 (5 bases). Germline-derived CDR1 and CDR2 are MGHRA and YSYEKL. The CDR3 sequence is 16 residues long. V was shortened by 3 bases and J by 4 bases, with 15 bases between the two germline ends. CDR3 nucleotide sequence: TGCGCCAGCAGCCAGTGGGTTCTAAGGGGTAATGAAAAACTGTTTTTT. As protein: CASSQWVLRGNEKLFF.

Only one count was recorded for this clonotype. The J gene is TRBJ2-7, the V gene TRBV2, with 7 bases identical to TRBD2. CDR3 size: 14 residues. The ends lost 6 bases at V and 1 base at J; junction bases unmatched: 6. CDR1 SNHLY and CDR2 FYNNEI come from the germline V gene. The CDR3 region has the DNA TGTGCCAGCAGAGGTCGGGGGGTTTCCTACGAGCAGTACTTC. As protein: CASRGRGVSYEQYF. Together with reference TRBV2 and TRBJ2-7, the CDR3 gives the full variable domain: EPEVTQTPSHQVTQMGQEVILRCVPISNHLYFYWYRQILGQKVEFLVSFYNNEISEKSEIFDDQFSVERPDGSNFTLKIRSTKLEDSAMYFCASRGRGVSYEQYFGPGTRLTVT.

This clonotype has a handful of counts. The genes are TRBV20-1 and TRBJ2-5; D is ambiguous. This CDR3 region has 13 residues. CDR1 is DFQATT and CDR2 is SNEGSKA in the germline V gene (reference sequence). The germline V and J ends were trimmed by 0 bases and 3 bases, with 8 bases remaining between them. CDR3 bases: TGCAGTGCTAGAGAACGACTTGAAGAGACCCAGTACTTC. Its translation is CSARERLEETQYF.

This sequence joins TRBV10-3 and TRBJ2-3, with D maybe TRBD1 (5 bases). There are 13 residues in the CDR3. V was cut by 7 bases and J by 1 base, with 9 bases left in between. Looked up from germline, CDR1 is ENHRY and CDR2 is SYGVKD. The chain's CDR3 is CAIMGPGTDTQYF. The CDR3 DNA follows: TGTGCCATCATGGGGCCTGGCACAGATACGCAGTATTTT.

The chain couples TRBV11-2 to TRBJ1-2; a weak D match, TRBD1 (6 bases). Per the germline V gene, CDR1 is SGHAT and CDR2 is FQNNGV. This CDR3 comprises 14 residues. V lost 5 bases and J 8 bases, leaving 18 bases between the germline ends. The CDR3: CASSPTSTGQGYTF. The DNA for the CDR3 is TGTGCCAGCAGCCCTACCAGCACAGGGCAGGGCTACACCTTC.

The chain joins TRBV7-8 to TRBJ2-7, with D uncertain. The DNA end is a closer match to TRBJ2-5, so the J assignment may be wrong. This CDR3 is built from 15 residues. Germline-derived CDR1 and CDR2 are SGHVS and FQNEAQ. The CDR3 DNA sequence: TGTGCCAGCAGCCCGATCAGGACGTCCCAAGAGACCCAGTACTTC. Translation: CASSPIRTSQETQYF.

The J gene is TRBJ2-7, the V gene TRBV4-3; D remains ambiguous. CDR3 length: 13 residues. Germline CDR1 is LGHNA and CDR2 is YSLEER. V gave up 0 bases and J gave up 7 bases, with 10 bases separating them. The CDR3 sequence is CASSQDLGIEQYF. DNA of the CDR3: TGCGCCAGCAGCCAAGATCTGGGTATAGAGCAGTACTTC.

Here the CDR3 reads CASSYGTTLRSYEQYF. In DNA, the CDR3 is TGTGCCAGCAGTTATGGGACAACGCTTCGCTCCTACGAGCAGTACTTC. The chain couples TRBV6-2 or TRBV6-3 to TRBJ2-7, with D perhaps matching TRBD1 (6 bases). CDR1 and CDR2 (germline): MNHEY, SVGEGT. The CDR3 length is 16 residues. Trimming took off 3 bases at V and 0 bases at J, with 15 bases between the two ends.

This clonotype has just one count. The chain carries TRBV20-1 and TRBJ2-1; 10 bases are shared with TRBD2. Trimming took 1 base from V and 0 from J; bases not matched to a gene: 6. Germline CDR1 is DFQATT and CDR2 is SNEGSKA (reference sequence). This CDR3 spans 17 amino acids. The CDR3 DNA sequence: TGCAGTGCTAGAGGACTAGCGGGTAGCCCCTCCTACAATGAGCAGTTCTTC. Encoded protein: CSARGLAGSPSYNEQFF.